The source of this T cell receptor beta chain is a study of blood T cell repertoires in COVID-19. Participants' own reports of clinical history determined their cohort assignment. Sequenced by immunoSEQ multiplex PCR; TCRdb stores in-frame clones only, minus some. The sample carries fewer than 250,000 clones, 65% to 85% recorded once. This receptor was identified in a woman in her 30s who had recovered from COVID-19. Sequences were obtained from PBMCs or T cells enriched from blood (not recorded which).

Here the CDR3 DNA reads TGTGCCAGCAGCCAAGACCCACAGATTAGCAATCAGCCCCAGCATTTT. Protein sequence: CASSQDPQISNQPQHF. This chain connects TRBV3-1 (or the pseudogene TRBV3-2) to TRBJ1-5, with no clear D. The CDR3 extends over 16 amino acids. V was cut by 0 bases and J by 0 bases, with 9 bases left in between. Germline V gives CDR1 LGHDT, CDR2 YNNKEL (reference sequence).